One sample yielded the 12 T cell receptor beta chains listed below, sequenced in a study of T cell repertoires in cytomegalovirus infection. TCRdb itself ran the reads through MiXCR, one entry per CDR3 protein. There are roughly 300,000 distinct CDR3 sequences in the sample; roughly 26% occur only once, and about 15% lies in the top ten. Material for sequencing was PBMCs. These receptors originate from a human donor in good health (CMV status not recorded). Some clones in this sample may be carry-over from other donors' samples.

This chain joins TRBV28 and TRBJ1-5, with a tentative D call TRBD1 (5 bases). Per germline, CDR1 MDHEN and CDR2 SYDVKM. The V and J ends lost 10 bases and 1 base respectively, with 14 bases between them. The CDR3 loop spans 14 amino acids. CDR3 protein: CAINSGGSNQPQHF. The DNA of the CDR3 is TGTGCCATCAACTCGGGGGGGAGCAATCAGCCCCAGCATTTT.

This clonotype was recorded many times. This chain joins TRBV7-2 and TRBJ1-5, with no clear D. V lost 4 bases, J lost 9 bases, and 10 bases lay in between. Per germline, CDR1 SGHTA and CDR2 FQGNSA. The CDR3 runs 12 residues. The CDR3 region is CASSWRAGPQHF. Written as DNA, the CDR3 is TGTGCCAGCAGCTGGAGGGCTGGGCCCCAGCATTTT.

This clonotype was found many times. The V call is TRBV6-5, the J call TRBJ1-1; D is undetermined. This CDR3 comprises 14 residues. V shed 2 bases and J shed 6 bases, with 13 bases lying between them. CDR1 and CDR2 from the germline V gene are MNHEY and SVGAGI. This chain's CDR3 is CASSYGNLGSEAFF. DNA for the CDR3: TGTGCCAGCAGTTACGGCAACCTGGGATCTGAAGCTTTCTTT.

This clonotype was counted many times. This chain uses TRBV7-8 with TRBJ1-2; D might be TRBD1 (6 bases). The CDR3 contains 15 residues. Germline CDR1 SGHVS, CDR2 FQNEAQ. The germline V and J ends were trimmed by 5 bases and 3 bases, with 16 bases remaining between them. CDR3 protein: CASSPRPGADYGYTF. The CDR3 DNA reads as TGTGCCAGCAGCCCGAGGCCAGGGGCAGACTATGGCTACACCTTC.

CDR3 in amino acids: CASSPINRVGAISYEQYF. Here the CDR3 DNA reads TGTGCCAGCAGCCCAATTAACAGGGTTGGTGCAATCTCCTACGAGCAGTACTTC. The rearrangement links TRBV11-2 to TRBJ2-7; D is perhaps TRBD1 (6 bases). This CDR3 region has 18 residues. Trimming took off 5 bases at V and 0 bases at J, with 23 bases between the two ends. The germline CDR1 and CDR2 sequences are SGHAT and FQNNGV.

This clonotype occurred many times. CDR3 bases: TGTGCCAGCAGCCACGGGGGGAACACTGAAGCTTTCTTT. Protein product: CASSHGGNTEAFF. V is TRBV7-2 and J is TRBJ1-1, with a tentative D call TRBD1 (5 bases). The CDR3 is 13 amino acids. V was pared by 5 bases and J by 1 base, with 8 bases between. Germline CDR1 reads SGHTA; CDR2 reads FQGNSA.

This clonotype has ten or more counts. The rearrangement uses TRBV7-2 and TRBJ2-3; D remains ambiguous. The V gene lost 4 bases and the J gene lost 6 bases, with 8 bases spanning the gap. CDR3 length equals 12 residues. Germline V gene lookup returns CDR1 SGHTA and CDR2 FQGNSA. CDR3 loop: CASSSFRDTQYF. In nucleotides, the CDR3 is TGTGCCAGCAGCTCTTTTAGGGATACGCAGTATTTT. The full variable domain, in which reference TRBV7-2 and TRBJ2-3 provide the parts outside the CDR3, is GAGVSQSPSNKVTEKGKDVELRCDPISGHTALYWYRQSLGQGLEFLIYFQGNSAPDKSGLPSDRFSAERTGGSVSTLTIQRTQQEDSAVYLCASSSFRDTQYFGPGTRLTVL.

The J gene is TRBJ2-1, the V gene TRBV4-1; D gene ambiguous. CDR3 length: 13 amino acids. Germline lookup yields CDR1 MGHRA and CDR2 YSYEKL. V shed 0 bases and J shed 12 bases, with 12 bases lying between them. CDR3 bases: TGCGCCAGCAGCCAAGATACTAAAGGAACGCAGTTCTTC. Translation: CASSQDTKGTQFF.

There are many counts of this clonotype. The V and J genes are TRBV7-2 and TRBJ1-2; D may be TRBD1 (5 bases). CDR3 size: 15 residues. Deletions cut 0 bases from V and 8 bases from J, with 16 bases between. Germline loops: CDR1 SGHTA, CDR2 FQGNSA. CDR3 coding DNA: TGTGCCAGCAGCTTAGCGCGGGTCGGGGGGAGGGGCTACACCTTC. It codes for CASSLARVGGRGYTF.

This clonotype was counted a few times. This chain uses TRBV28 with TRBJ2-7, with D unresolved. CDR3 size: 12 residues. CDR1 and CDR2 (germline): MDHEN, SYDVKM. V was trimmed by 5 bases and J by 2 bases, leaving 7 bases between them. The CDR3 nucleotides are TGTGCCAGCAGTCATACAGCCTACGAGCAGTACTTC. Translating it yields CASSHTAYEQYF.

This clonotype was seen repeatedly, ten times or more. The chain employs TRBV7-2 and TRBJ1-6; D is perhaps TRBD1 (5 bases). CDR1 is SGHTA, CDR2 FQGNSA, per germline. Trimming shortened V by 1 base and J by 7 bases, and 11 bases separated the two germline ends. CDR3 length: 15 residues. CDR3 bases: TGTGCCAGCAGCTTAGGGGTCAGGGAGAATTCACCCCTCCACTTT. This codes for CASSLGVRENSPLHF.

CDR3 bases: TGTGCCAGTGGGAGGGAGAACACCGGGGAGCTGTTTTTT. It is translated as CASGRENTGELFF. The chain has TRBV19 and TRBJ2-2, with 7 bases matching TRBD2. Germline V gene lookup returns CDR1 LNHDA and CDR2 SQIVND (reference sequence). The CDR3 is 13 amino acids. V lost 8 bases, J lost 1 base, and 1 base stayed unmatched.